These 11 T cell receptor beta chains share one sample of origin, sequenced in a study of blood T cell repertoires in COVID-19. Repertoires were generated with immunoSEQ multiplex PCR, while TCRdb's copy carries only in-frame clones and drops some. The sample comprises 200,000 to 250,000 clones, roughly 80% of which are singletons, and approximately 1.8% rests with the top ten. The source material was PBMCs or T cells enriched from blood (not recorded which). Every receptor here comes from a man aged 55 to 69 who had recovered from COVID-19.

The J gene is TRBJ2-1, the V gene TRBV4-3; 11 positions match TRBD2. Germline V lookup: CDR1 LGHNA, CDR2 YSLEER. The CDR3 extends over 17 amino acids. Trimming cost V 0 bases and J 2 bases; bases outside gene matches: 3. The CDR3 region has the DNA TGCGCCAGCAGCCAAGATTTAGCGGGGGGGGCCTACAATGAGCAGTTCTTC. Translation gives CASSQDLAGGAYNEQFF.

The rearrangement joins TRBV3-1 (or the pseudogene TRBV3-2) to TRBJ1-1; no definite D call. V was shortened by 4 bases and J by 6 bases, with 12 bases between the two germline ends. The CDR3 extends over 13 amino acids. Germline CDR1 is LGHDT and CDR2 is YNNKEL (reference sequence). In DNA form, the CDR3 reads TGTGCCAGCAGCCCGGCGAGGGTCTCTGAAGCTTTCTTT. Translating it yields CASSPARVSEAFF.

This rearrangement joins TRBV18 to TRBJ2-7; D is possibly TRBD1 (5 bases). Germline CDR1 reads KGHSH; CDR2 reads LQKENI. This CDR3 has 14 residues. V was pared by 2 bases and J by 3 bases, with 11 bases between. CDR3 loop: CASSPKAQVYEQYF. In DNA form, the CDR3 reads TGTGCCAGCTCACCAAAGGCACAGGTCTACGAGCAGTACTTC. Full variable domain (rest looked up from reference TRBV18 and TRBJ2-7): NAGVMQNPRHLVRRRGQEARLRCSPMKGHSHVYWYRQLPEEGLKFMVYLQKENIIDESGMPKERFSAEFPKEGPSILRIQQVVRGDSAAYFCASSPKAQVYEQYFGPGTRLTVT.

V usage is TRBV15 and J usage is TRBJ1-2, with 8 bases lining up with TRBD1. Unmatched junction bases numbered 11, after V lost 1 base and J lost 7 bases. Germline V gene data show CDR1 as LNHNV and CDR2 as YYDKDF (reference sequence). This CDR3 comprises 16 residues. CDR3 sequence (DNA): TGTGCCACCAGCAGAGGTGGCAGGGGGCAAGTTGGTGGCTACACCTTC. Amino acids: CATSRGGRGQVGGYTF.

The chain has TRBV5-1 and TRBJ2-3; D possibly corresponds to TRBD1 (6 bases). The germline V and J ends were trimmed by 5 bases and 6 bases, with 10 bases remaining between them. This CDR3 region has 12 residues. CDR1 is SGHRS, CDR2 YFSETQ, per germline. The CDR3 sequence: CASSQTGDTQYF. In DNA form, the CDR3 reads TGCGCCAGCAGTCAAACAGGGGATACGCAGTATTTT.

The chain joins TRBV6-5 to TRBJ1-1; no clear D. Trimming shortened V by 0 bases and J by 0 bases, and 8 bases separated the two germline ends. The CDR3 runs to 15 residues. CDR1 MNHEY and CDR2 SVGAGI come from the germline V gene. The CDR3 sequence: CASSYSAGMNTEAFF. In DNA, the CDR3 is TGTGCCAGCAGTTACTCAGCCGGGATGAACACTGAAGCTTTCTTT.

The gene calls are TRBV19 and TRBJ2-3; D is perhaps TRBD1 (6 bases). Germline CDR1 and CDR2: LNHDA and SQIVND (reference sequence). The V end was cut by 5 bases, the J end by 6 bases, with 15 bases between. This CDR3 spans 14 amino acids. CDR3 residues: CASSGAGALDTQYF. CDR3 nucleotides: TGTGCCAGTAGTGGGGCAGGGGCCCTTGATACGCAGTATTTT.

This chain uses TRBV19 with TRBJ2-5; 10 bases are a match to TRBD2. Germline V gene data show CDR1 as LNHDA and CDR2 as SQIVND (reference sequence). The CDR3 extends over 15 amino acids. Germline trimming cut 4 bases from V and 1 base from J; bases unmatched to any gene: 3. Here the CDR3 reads CASSNGLAVQETQYF. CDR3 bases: TGTGCCAGTAGTAATGGACTAGCGGTCCAAGAGACCCAGTACTTC.

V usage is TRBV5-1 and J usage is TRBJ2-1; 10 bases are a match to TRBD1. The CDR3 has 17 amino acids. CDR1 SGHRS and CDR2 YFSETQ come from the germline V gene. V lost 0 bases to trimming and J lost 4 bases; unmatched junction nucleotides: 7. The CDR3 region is CASSLATGTGAYNEQFF. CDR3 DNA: TGCGCCAGCAGCTTGGCCACCGGGACAGGGGCTTACAATGAGCAGTTCTTC.

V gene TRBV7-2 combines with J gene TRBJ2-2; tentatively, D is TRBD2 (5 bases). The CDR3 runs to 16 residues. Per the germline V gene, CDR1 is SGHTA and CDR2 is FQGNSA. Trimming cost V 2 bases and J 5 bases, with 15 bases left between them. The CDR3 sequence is CASSLFSREVTGELFF. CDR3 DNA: TGTGCCAGCAGCTTATTTTCCCGGGAAGTAACCGGGGAGCTGTTTTTT.

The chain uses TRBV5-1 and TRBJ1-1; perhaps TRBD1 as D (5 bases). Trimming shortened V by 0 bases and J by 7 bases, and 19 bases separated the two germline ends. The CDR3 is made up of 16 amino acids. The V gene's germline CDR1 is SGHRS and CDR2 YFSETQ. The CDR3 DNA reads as TGCGCCAGCAGCTTGGAGCCACTTAGGGGAGGGATTGAAGCTTTCTTT. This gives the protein CASSLEPLRGGIEAFF.